Here is one T cell receptor (beta chain) with its context. The antigen it binds to is not known. The sample holds no much larger clone one base away, and base qualities are not on file. The label giving this sample's time point can be read as: week 11, during vaccination. A 20-mer mutant IDH1 peptide at 300 micrograms in Montanide made up each vaccine dose, which was injected subcutaneously together with topical imiquimod. The donors had newly diagnosed IDH1-mutant astrocytomas of WHO grade 3 or 4 that showed loss of nuclear ATRX. The samples were drawn from NOA16, a multicentre, single-arm, open-label phase I trial in Germany that tested a mutant IDH1 peptide vaccine in humans for the first time. Genomic DNA for TCRB sequencing was isolated from EDTA blood with the DNeasy Blood and Tissue Kit. The method behind the library was the immunoSEQ multiplex PCR assay. Rearranged TCR beta chain sequences were amplified using the hsTCRB Kit according to the manufacturer's protocol. TCRB libraries were sequenced on an Illumina MiSeq. For the original study's pipeline: Demultiplexing, trimming and gene mapping were performed with the kit vendor's proprietary platform. TCRdb took this table from immuneACCESS and kept in-frame rearrangements with V and J called. Such tables lack part of the clones; where checked against another copy, unresolved V genes explain under half of the gap, and the rest is unexplained. Clone size and the V and J calls come from that table; the DNA yielded D and trimming. The sample has 110,000 or so clones on record, about 90% of them singletons. In total, the top ten clones hold 0.6% to 0.7% of the sample.

Taken from the germline V gene, the CDR1 and CDR2 loops are ENHRY and SYGVKD. The CDR3 goes from the cysteine to the phenylalanine over 14 residues. Left in the record is the CDR3 DNA by itself, 42 bases read in frame from the first base. The trim is 0 bases for V and 0 bases for J, with a gap of 6 bases between the germline ends. The source of the sample is a study of a mutant IDH1 vaccine in newly diagnosed glioma (dated by TCRdb to the early 2020s). A note on the overall study: Eight vaccinations were administered to patients in weeks 1, 3, 5, 7, 11, 15, 19 and 23, corresponding to visits V03 through V10. Vaccination began 4-6 weeks after radiotherapy alone, or alongside temozolomide cycles in the chemotherapy-containing groups. The approximately 32 treated patients were approximately 62% male and approximately 40% female, with a mean age of around 40 years. Before enrollment, patients had received standard therapy of radiotherapy alone, temozolomide alone, or radiochemotherapy with temozolomide; most received the combination. Peripheral blood samples were drawn at six visits, namely V03 (baseline), V05, V07, V10, V12 and V13. For exploratory analyses, under 30 treated patients had longitudinal TCRB deep sequencing done wherever samples were available. Study-wide conclusions, independent of this receptor: PBMC samples for TCRB deep sequencing were selected based on availability. Immune responses induced by the vaccine were seen in 93.3% of patients across multiple MHC alleles. The authors stated that sample limitations prevented analyses of patient blood samples from being reproduced. Changes in the top peripheral T cell clonotypes picked up by TCRB sequencing did not appear to be linked to pseudoprogression.

The TCR was taken from a woman between 45 and 60 years old with glioma. This receptor chain uses TRBV10-3 and TRBJ2-7; the D region possibly corresponds to TRBD1 (6 bases align). The source was PBMCs, collected from a glioma patient whose treatment included an IDH1 peptide vaccine. The DNA sequence reads TGTGCCATCAGTGAGTCGGACAGCTCCTACGAGCAGTACTTC. This sequence encodes CAISESDSSYEQYF.